The entry below gives a single T cell receptor (beta chain) sequence along with its context. Its antigen is not known. This sample stems from a study of T cell responses to AZD1222 COVID-19 vaccine. The study's findings and limits: CD4 TCRs covered the whole spike, strongest at regions 160-218 and 743-854. The repertoires were collected only after the peak T cell response. Seropositivity was recorded at baseline in only six AZD1222 recipients. The sample set comprised mostly white British donors with more females, and clonal diversity was possibly underestimated.

Libraries were prepared by immunoSEQ multiplex PCR; TCRdb keeps only in-frame clonotypes and omits some of them. The data hold 130,000 to 150,000 clones, with roughly 88% observed a single time. Germline V gives CDR1 SGDLS, CDR2 YYNGEE. The CDR3 runs 11 residues. Between the trimmed V and J ends, which lost 6 bases and 4 bases, there was a span of 7 bases. The sequence derives from an adult who received the AZD1222 COVID-19 vaccine. The J gene is TRBJ1-2, the V gene TRBV9; no reliable D call. Sequencing used peripheral blood, obtained 28 days after the second AZD1222 dose. This CDR3 reads CASKNVYGYTF. CDR3 coding DNA: TGTGCCAGCAAGAATGTCTATGGCTACACCTTC.